Presented here are 27 T cell receptor beta chains from one specimen sequenced in a study of blood T cell repertoires in COVID-19. TCRdb's copy holds only in-frame clones and misses some; the assay was immunoSEQ multiplex PCR. The sample lists some 700,000 clones, over 80% occurring once. The sample consisted of peripheral blood. Source of these receptors: a woman aged 18-30 years with acute or convalescent COVID-19.

The chain links TRBV19 to TRBJ1-6; perhaps TRBD1 as D (6 bases). Between the trimmed V and J ends, which lost 5 bases and 9 bases, there was a span of 14 bases. Germline CDR1 reads LNHDA; CDR2 reads SQIVND (reference sequence). This CDR3 contains 14 residues. CDR3 coding DNA: TGTGCCAGTAGTCCCGGGACACCAGGTTCACCCCTCCACTTT. Protein: CASSPGTPGSPLHF.

The J gene is TRBJ2-1, the V gene TRBV10-1; 10 bases align to TRBD2. CDR1 WNHNN and CDR2 SYGVQD come from the germline V gene (reference sequence). This CDR3 contains 15 residues. Unmatched junction bases numbered 4, after V lost 6 bases and J lost 2 bases. This CDR3 reads CASRLAGGPYNEQFF. DNA for the CDR3: TGCGCCAGCAGGTTAGCGGGGGGCCCCTACAATGAGCAGTTCTTC.

V is TRBV5-4 and J is TRBJ1-4; D is undetermined. V lost 3 bases to trimming and J lost 6 bases, with 6 bases between them. CDR1 SGHNT and CDR2 YYREEE come from the germline V gene (reference sequence). The CDR3 is 12 residues long. CDR3 bases: TGTGCCAGCAGCTCCTCTGATGAAAAACTGTTTTTT. Translating gives CASSSSDEKLFF.

This chain connects TRBV3-1 (or the pseudogene TRBV3-2) to TRBJ1-1; tentatively, D is TRBD1 (6 bases). Trimming removed 0 bases from V and 2 bases from J, with 13 bases in between. The CDR3 has 16 amino acids. The V gene's germline CDR1 is LGHDT and CDR2 YNNKEL (reference sequence). The CDR3 nucleotides are TGTGCCAGCAGCCAAGAAGGGGGACCAGTAAACACTGAAGCTTTCTTT. Translated: CASSQEGGPVNTEAFF.

The J gene is TRBJ1-2, the V gene TRBV15; 11 nucleotides agree with TRBD1. CDR3 length: 15 residues. Germline values: CDR1 LNHNV, CDR2 YYDKDF (reference sequence). J lost 7 bases, V lost 5 bases, and 9 bases had no gene match. The CDR3 region is CATSQRDRGISGYTF. DNA for the CDR3: TGTGCCACCAGCCAACGGGACAGGGGGATATCTGGCTACACCTTC. The full variable domain, in which reference TRBV15 and TRBJ1-2 provide the parts outside the CDR3, is DAMVIQNPRYQVTQFGKPVTLSCSQTLNHNVMYWYQQKSSQAPKLLFHYYDKDFNNEADTPDNFQSRRPNTSFCFLDIRSPGLGDTAMYLCATSQRDRGISGYTFGSGTRLTVV.

The rearrangement links TRBV7-2 to TRBJ1-2; no definite D call. Trimming took off 5 bases at V and 6 bases at J, with 16 bases between the two ends. This CDR3 has 14 residues. The germline V gene encodes CDR1 SGHTA and CDR2 FQGNSA. The CDR3 DNA is TGTGCCAGCAGCCCCCAGCGAGGAACGAATGGCTACACCTTC. As protein: CASSPQRGTNGYTF.

The CDR3 reads CASSPRKGGLAGPPYEQYF. CDR3 nucleotide sequence: TGTGCCAGCAGCCCTCGGAAGGGGGGGCTAGCGGGGCCTCCCTACGAGCAGTACTTC. The genes are TRBV13 and TRBJ2-7; TRBD2 agrees at 9 bases. The germline V gene encodes CDR1 PRHDT and CDR2 FYEKMQ (reference sequence). The CDR3 has 19 amino acids. The trim removed 5 bases at V and 2 bases at J, leaving 19 bases unmatched.

The chain combines TRBV19 with TRBJ1-5; 7 positions match TRBD1. The CDR3 contains 16 residues. CDR1 is LNHDA, CDR2 SQIVND, per germline (reference sequence). The V gene end was trimmed by 4 bases and the J gene end by 3 bases; junction bases not matched to a gene: 9. The CDR3 DNA reads as TGTGCCAGTAGTACGGGGACAGCAAAAAACAATCAGCCCCAGCATTTT. This gives the protein CASSTGTAKNNQPQHF.

The V and J genes are TRBV25-1 and TRBJ2-7, with D maybe TRBD1 (6 bases). CDR3 length: 15 amino acids. Trimming shortened V by 4 bases and J by 1 base, and 14 bases separated the two germline ends. The germline V gene has CDR1 MGHDK and CDR2 SYGVNS. CDR3 sequence: CASSGLTQGSYEQYF. CDR3 nucleotides: TGTGCCAGCAGTGGCCTAACTCAGGGGTCCTACGAGCAGTACTTC.

This clone occurred once. The chain couples TRBV5-3 to TRBJ2-7, with TRBD1 matching over 10 bases. TRBV5-3 is an ORF, and what it does is uncertain. Germline trimming cut 3 bases from V and 3 bases from J; bases unmatched to any gene: 6. The CDR3 totals 15 residues. CDR3 DNA: TGTGCCAGAAGCTCGATGGGACAGGGGATCTACGAGCAGTACTTC. This gives the protein CARSSMGQGIYEQYF.

On this clone itself: Other nucleotide sequences in the sample specify the same CDR3. The rearrangement joins TRBV29-1 to TRBJ1-1, with D possibly being TRBD1 (5 bases). Trimming took 4 bases from V and 2 from J, leaving 11 bases between them. CDR3 size: 13 residues. Per the germline V gene, CDR1 is SQVTM and CDR2 is ANQGSEA. This chain's CDR3 is CSVVGRVNTEAFF. The DNA of the CDR3 is TGCAGCGTTGTCGGCAGGGTAAACACTGAAGCTTTCTTT.

V usage is TRBV19 and J usage is TRBJ1-5, with 7 positions matching TRBD1. CDR1 LNHDA and CDR2 SQIVND come from the germline V gene (reference sequence). The CDR3 sequence is 15 residues long. The trim removed 6 bases at V and 5 bases at J, leaving 10 bases unmatched. DNA for the CDR3: TGTGCCAGTAGCCCCACAGGGGTCGGGCATCAGCCCCAGCATTTT. Amino acids: CASSPTGVGHQPQHF.

This clone came up once. This chain uses TRBV7-3 with TRBJ2-2, with TRBD1 as a possible D gene (6 bases). The CDR3 contains 21 residues. The V and J ends lost 4 bases and 0 bases respectively, with 27 bases between them. From germline, CDR1 is SGHTA and CDR2 FQGTGA. In DNA, the CDR3 is TGTGCCAGCAGCTCATATGGCCCTTTGGCCCAAACAGGGACGAACACCGGGGAGCTGTTTTTT. It encodes CASSSYGPLAQTGTNTGELFF.

The J gene is TRBJ2-7, the V gene TRBV6-1; D possibly corresponds to TRBD2 (7 bases). The V gene's germline CDR1 is MNHNS and CDR2 SASEGT. Trimming pared 3 bases from V and 5 bases from J, leaving 14 bases between. CDR3 length: 14 residues. The CDR3 coding sequence is TGTGCCAGCAGTGATAGGGGGGGCGGAGACGAGCAGTACTTC. Protein sequence: CASSDRGGGDEQYF.

V gene TRBV6-6 combines with J gene TRBJ1-5; no clear D gene. The CDR3 has 15 residues. Per germline, CDR1 MNHNY and CDR2 SVGAGI (reference sequence). Trimming pared 4 bases from V and 9 bases from J, leaving 19 bases between. In DNA form, the CDR3 reads TGTGCCAGCAGTTTCACCGACCGCGGAGGAGGGCCCCAGCATTTT. Residues: CASSFTDRGGGPQHF.

A word on this clone: The same CDR3 can be traced to other DNA sequences in this sample. The chain links TRBV27 to TRBJ2-7, with 12 bases matching TRBD1. J lost 4 bases, V lost 5 bases, and 6 bases had no gene match. Germline values: CDR1 MNHEY, CDR2 SMNVEV (reference sequence). The CDR3 runs to 15 residues. CDR3: CASSPGTGGFYEQYF. In DNA, the CDR3 is TGTGCCAGCAGTCCAGGGACAGGGGGCTTTTACGAGCAGTACTTC.

V and J are TRBV7-2 and TRBJ2-3, with 7 bases fitting TRBD2. V lost 5 bases and J lost 1; bases outside the gene matches: 3. This CDR3 has 14 amino acids. The germline V gene encodes CDR1 SGHTA and CDR2 FQGNSA. CDR3: CASSSGLGTDTQYF. Here the CDR3 DNA reads TGTGCCAGCAGCAGCGGACTAGGCACAGATACGCAGTATTTT.

V gene TRBV4-3 combines with J gene TRBJ1-2; D uncertain. The CDR3 runs to 15 residues. The germline CDR1 and CDR2 sequences are LGHNA and YSLEER. V was cut by 1 base and J by 2 bases, with 11 bases left in between. The CDR3 is CASSQGIQENYGYTF. CDR3 bases: TGCGCCAGCAGCCAAGGTATTCAGGAAAACTATGGCTACACCTTC.

J is TRBJ1-1 and V is TRBV2, with 7 bases fitting TRBD1. The CDR3 length is 13 residues. Trimming removed 7 bases from V and 1 base from J; junction bases left unmatched: 3. CDR1 and CDR2 from the germline V gene are SNHLY and FYNNEI. The CDR3, as DNA: TGTGCCAGCACCAGGGACAGGAACACTGAAGCTTTCTTT. Protein: CASTRDRNTEAFF. Full variable domain (missing parts from reference TRBV2 and TRBJ1-1): EPEVTQTPSHQVTQMGQEVILRCVPISNHLYFYWYRQILGQKVEFLVSFYNNEISEKSEIFDDQFSVERPDGSNFTLKIRSTKLEDSAMYFCASTRDRNTEAFFGQGTRLTVV.

This clone appeared a single time. Here the CDR3 DNA reads TGCGCCAGCAGCTTGGGGGGCGTGGGAGCTTTCTTT. Protein sequence: CASSLGGVGAFF. The chain uses TRBV5-1 and TRBJ1-1, with D possibly being TRBD1 (5 bases). The CDR3 runs to 12 residues. The V end lost 0 bases, the J end lost 10 bases, and 10 bases lay between the germline ends. Germline-derived CDR1 and CDR2 are SGHRS and YFSETQ.

The chain recombines TRBV24-1 with TRBJ1-4; D is undetermined. Germline CDR1 KGHDR, CDR2 SFDVKD. The CDR3 is 15 residues long. Trimming shortened V by 5 bases and J by 5 bases, and 14 bases separated the two germline ends. CDR3 amino acids: CATSVPDWRNEKLFF. Here the CDR3 DNA reads TGTGCCACCAGTGTCCCAGATTGGAGGAATGAAAAACTGTTTTTT.

The V and J genes are TRBV7-2 and TRBJ1-1; no clear D gene. Germline CDR1 and CDR2: SGHTA and FQGNSA. The ends were cut back, 3 bases at V and 4 bases at J, with 12 bases in the middle. The CDR3 is made up of 14 amino acids. In DNA, the CDR3 is TGTGCCAGCAGCTTGGGCGGGCGGGCCACTGAAGCTTTCTTT. It translates to CASSLGGRATEAFF.

CDR3 nucleotides: TGTGCCAGCAGTTTAGGACAGGGGTACACCATATATTTT. Its protein product is CASSLGQGYTIYF. The J gene is TRBJ1-3, the V gene TRBV28; TRBD1 agrees at 9 bases. CDR1 MDHEN and CDR2 SYDVKM come from the germline V gene. J gave up 8 bases and V 2 bases, and 1 base lay outside the gene matches. The CDR3 runs to 13 residues.

This chain links TRBV15 with TRBJ1-1; no clear D gene. With 2 bases removed from V and 1 base from J, the gap between germline ends came to 5 bases. From germline, CDR1 is LNHNV and CDR2 YYDKDF (reference sequence). The CDR3 runs to 13 residues. The CDR3 spells CATSRTENTEAFF. Written as DNA, the CDR3 is TGTGCCACCAGCAGAACTGAGAACACTGAAGCTTTCTTT.

This clone has more than one count but fewer than ten. The gene calls are TRBV10-1 and TRBJ2-1, with 10 bases aligning to TRBD1. Germline CDR1 is WNHNN and CDR2 is SYGVQD (reference sequence). The CDR3 runs to 16 residues. Trimming took 1 base from V and 3 from J; bases not matched to a gene: 3. CDR3: CASSEWTGGDYNEQFF. CDR3 in DNA: TGCGCCAGCAGTGAGTGGACAGGGGGTGACTACAATGAGCAGTTCTTC.

The chain is built from TRBV6-5 and TRBJ2-5; 9 bases align to TRBD2. V gave up 5 bases and J gave up 3 bases; unmatched junction bases: 7. The germline V gene has CDR1 MNHEY and CDR2 SVGAGI. The CDR3 has 15 residues. The CDR3 nucleotides read TGTGCCAGCAGTCCCCCCCCTAGCGGGGAAGAGACCCAGTACTTC. Its protein is CASSPPPSGEETQYF.

The J gene is TRBJ1-1, the V gene TRBV6-5; D remains ambiguous. V lost 6 bases and J lost 2, with 10 bases in between. Per the germline V gene, CDR1 is MNHEY and CDR2 is SVGAGI. This CDR3 has 13 residues. The DNA for the CDR3 is TGTGCCAGCAGCTGGGCCCCTAACACTGAAGCTTTCTTT. This encodes CASSWAPNTEAFF.